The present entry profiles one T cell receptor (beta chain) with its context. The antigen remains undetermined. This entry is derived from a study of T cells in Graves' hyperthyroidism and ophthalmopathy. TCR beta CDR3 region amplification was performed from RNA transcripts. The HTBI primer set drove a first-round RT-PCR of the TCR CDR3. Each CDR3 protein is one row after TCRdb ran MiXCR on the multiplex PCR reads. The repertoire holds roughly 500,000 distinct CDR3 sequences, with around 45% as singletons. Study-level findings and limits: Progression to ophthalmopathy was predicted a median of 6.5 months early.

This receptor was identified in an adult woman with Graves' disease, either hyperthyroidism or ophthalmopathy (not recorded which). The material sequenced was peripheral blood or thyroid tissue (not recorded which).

The CDR3 reads CAISDRAGGPIGELFF. The CDR3 DNA is TGTGCCATCAGTGACCGAGCGGGAGGGCCTATCGGGGAGCTGTTTTTT. This sequence joins TRBV10-3 and TRBJ2-2, with 10 bases that match TRBD2. Germline loops: CDR1 ENHRY, CDR2 SYGVKD. There are 16 residues in the CDR3. V was clipped by 3 bases and J by 7 bases; unmatched bases: 8.